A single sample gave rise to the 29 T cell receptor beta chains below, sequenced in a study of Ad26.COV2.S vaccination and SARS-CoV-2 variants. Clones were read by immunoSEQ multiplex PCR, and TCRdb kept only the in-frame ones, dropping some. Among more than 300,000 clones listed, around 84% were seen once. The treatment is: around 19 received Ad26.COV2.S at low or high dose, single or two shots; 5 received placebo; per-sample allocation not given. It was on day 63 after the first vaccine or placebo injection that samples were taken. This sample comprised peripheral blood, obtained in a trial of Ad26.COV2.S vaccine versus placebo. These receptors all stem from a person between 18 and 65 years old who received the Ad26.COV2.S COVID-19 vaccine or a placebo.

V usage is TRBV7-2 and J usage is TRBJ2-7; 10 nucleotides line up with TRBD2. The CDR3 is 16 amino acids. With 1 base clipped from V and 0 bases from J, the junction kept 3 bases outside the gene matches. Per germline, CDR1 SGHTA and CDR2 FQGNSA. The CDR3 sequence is CASSLVSGGASYEQYF. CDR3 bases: TGTGCCAGCAGCTTAGTAAGCGGGGGGGCCTCCTACGAGCAGTACTTC. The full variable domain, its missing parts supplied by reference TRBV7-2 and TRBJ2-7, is GAGVSQSPSNKVTEKGKDVELRCDPISGHTALYWYRQSLGQGLEFLIYFQGNSAPDKSGLPSDRFSAERTGGSVSTLTIQRTQQEDSAVYLCASSLVSGGASYEQYFGPGTRLTVT.

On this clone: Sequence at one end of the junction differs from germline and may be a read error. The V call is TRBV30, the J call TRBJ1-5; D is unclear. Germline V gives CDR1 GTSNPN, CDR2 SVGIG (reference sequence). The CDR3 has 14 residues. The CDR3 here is CAWSVGQSNLPQHF. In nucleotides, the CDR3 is TGTGCCTGGAGTGTAGGGCAGTCGAATCTGCCCCAGCATTTT. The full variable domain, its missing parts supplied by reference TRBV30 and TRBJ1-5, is SQTIHQWPATLVQPVGSPLSLECTVEGTSNPNLYWYRQAAGRGLQLLFYSVGIGQISSEVPQNLSASRPQDRQFILSSKKLLLSDSGFYLCAWSVGQSNLPQHFGDGTRLSIL.

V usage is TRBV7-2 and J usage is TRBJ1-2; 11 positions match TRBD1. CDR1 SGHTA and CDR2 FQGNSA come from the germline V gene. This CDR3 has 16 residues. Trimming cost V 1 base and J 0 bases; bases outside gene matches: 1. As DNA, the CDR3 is TGTGCCAGCAGCTTAGGGGGACAGGGGGCTAACTATGGCTACACCTTC. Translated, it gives CASSLGGQGANYGYTF.

CDR3 DNA sequence: TGTGCCAGCAGTGGGGGCAGATACACAGATACGCAGTATTTT. Its protein product is CASSGGRYTDTQYF. The chain employs TRBV25-1 and TRBJ2-3, with D possibly being TRBD1 (5 bases). The CDR3 sequence is 14 residues long. Germline V CDR1 and CDR2: MGHDK, SYGVNS. Deletions cut 4 bases from V and 2 bases from J, with 10 bases between.

The CDR3 DNA sequence: TGTGCCAGCAGTGAAGGTAGAGCTGTCACTGAAGCTTTCTTT. Translating it yields CASSEGRAVTEAFF. The chain joins TRBV6-1 to TRBJ1-1; D is uncertain. V lost 1 base, J lost 4 bases, and 10 bases lay in between. Per germline, CDR1 MNHNS and CDR2 SASEGT. There are 14 residues in the CDR3.

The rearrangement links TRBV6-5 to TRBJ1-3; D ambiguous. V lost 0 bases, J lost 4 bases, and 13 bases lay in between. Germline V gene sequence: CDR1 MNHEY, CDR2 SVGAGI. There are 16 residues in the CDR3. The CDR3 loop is CASSYSIGTAGNTIYF. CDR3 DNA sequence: TGTGCCAGCAGTTACTCCATAGGAACGGCGGGAAACACCATATATTTT.

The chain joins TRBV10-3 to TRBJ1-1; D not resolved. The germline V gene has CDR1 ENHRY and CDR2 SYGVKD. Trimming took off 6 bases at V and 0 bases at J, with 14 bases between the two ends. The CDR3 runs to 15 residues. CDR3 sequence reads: CAIRTVGSLNTEAFF. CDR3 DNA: TGTGCCATCAGGACTGTCGGCAGCTTGAACACTGAAGCTTTCTTT.

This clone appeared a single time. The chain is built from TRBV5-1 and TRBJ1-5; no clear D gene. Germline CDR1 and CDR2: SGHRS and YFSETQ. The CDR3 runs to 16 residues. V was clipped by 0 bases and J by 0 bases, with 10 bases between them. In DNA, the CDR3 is TGCGCCAGCAGCTTGGCCGGCTCATATAGCAATCAGCCCCAGCATTTT. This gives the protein CASSLAGSYSNQPQHF.

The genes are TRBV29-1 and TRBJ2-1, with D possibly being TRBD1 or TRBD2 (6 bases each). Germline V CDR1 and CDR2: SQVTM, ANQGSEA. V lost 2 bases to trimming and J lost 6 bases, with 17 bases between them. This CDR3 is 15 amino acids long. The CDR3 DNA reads TGCAGCGTTGAATCGTCGGGGGCCAATTCCAATGAGCAGTTCTTC. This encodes CSVESSGANSNEQFF.

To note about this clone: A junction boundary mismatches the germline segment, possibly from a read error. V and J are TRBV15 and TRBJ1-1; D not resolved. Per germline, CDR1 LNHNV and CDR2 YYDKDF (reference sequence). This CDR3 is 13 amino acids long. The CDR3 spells CATSLNMNTEAFF. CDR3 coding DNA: TGTGCCACCAGCTTAAACATGAACACTGAGGCTTTCTTT.

CDR3: CASRPTGGAYNEQFF. The CDR3 nucleotides read TGTGCCAGCAGACCGACAGGGGGCGCGTACAATGAGCAGTTCTTC. The gene calls are TRBV7-2 and TRBJ2-1, with 10 nucleotides matching TRBD1. The CDR3 spans 15 residues. Germline lookup yields CDR1 SGHTA and CDR2 FQGNSA. J lost 4 bases, V lost 6 bases, and 6 bases had no gene match.

Here the CDR3 DNA reads TGTGCCAGCTCCTCCCAGGGACAGGGGTCAAGGGCTTTCTTT. Translation gives CASSSQGQGSRAFF. The genes are TRBV27 and TRBJ1-1, with 10 bases fitting TRBD1. The CDR3 sequence is 14 residues long. Germline CDR1 and CDR2: MNHEY and SMNVEV (reference sequence). V lost 8 bases to trimming and J lost 11 bases; unmatched junction nucleotides: 14.

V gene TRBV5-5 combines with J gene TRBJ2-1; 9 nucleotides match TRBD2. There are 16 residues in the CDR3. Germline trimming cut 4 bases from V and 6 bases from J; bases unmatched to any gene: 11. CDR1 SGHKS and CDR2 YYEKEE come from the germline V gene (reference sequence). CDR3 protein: CASSRQVGLAGNEQFF. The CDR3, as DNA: TGTGCCAGCAGCCGGCAAGTGGGACTAGCAGGCAATGAGCAGTTCTTC.

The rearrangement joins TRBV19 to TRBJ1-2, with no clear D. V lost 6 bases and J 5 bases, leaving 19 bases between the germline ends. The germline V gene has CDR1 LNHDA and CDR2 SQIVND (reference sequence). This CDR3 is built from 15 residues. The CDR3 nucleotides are TGTGCCAGTAGGGCACCCCTGCCCGCGGAGTATGGCTACACCTTC. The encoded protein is CASRAPLPAEYGYTF.

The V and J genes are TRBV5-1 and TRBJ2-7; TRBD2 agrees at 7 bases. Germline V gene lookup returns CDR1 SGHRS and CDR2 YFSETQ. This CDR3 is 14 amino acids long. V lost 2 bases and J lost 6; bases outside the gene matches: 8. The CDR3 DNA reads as TGCGCCAGCAGCTTTGTACTAGCGCCGGGCGAGCAGTACTTC. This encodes CASSFVLAPGEQYF.

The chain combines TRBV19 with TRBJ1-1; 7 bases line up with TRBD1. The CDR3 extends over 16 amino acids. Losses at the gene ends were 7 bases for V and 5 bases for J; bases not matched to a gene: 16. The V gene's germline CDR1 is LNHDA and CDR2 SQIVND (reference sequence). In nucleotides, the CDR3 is TGTGCCAGTACCCCAGGGAGGGGGCGACGGGAAACTGAAGCTTTCTTT. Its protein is CASTPGRGRRETEAFF.

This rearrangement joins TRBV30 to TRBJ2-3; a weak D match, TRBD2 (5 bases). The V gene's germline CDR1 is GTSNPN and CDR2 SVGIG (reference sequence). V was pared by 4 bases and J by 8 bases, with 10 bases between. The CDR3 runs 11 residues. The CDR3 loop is CAWTARGTQYF. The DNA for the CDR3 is TGTGCCTGGACAGCTCGGGGTACGCAGTATTTT.

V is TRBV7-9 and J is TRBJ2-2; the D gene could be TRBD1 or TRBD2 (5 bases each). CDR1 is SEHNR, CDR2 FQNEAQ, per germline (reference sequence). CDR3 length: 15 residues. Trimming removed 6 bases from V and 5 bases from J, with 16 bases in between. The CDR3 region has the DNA TGTGCCAGCAGGCGAGGGGCCTGGAGGACCGGGGAGCTGTTTTTT. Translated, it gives CASRRGAWRTGELFF.

CDR3 protein: CATSASSYNEQFF. CDR3 coding DNA: TGTGCCACCTCGGCCAGCTCCTACAATGAGCAGTTCTTC. The chain has TRBV24-1 and TRBJ2-1, with unresolved D. This CDR3 comprises 13 residues. The germline gives CDR1 KGHDR, CDR2 SFDVKD. The V gene lost 9 bases and the J gene lost 0 bases, with 8 bases spanning the gap.

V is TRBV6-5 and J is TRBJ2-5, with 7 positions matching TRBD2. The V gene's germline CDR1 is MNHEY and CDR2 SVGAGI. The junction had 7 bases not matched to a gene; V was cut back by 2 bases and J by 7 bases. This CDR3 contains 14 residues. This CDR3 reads CASSYSGAQGTQYF. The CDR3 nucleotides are TGTGCCAGCAGTTACAGCGGGGCCCAGGGGACCCAGTACTTC.

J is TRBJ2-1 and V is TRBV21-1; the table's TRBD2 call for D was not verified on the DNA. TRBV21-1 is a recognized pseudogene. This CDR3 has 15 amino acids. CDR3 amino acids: CASSPAGGPYNEQFF. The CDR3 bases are TGTGCCAGCAGCCCAGCGGGGGGGCCCTACAATGAGCAGTTCTTC.

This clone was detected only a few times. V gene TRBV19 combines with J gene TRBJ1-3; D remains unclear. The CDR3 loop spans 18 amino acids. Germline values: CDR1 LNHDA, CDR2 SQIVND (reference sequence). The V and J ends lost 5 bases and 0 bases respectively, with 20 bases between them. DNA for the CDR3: TGTGCCAGTAGTTTATCTGTGGCCGGAATCGTCTCTGGAAACACCATATATTTT. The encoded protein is CASSLSVAGIVSGNTIYF. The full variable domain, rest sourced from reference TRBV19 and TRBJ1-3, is DGGITQSPKYLFRKEGQNVTLSCEQNLNHDAMYWYRQDPGQGLRLIYYSQIVNDFQKGDIAEGYSVSREKKESFPLTVTSAQKNPTAFYLCASSLSVAGIVSGNTIYFGEGSWLTVV.

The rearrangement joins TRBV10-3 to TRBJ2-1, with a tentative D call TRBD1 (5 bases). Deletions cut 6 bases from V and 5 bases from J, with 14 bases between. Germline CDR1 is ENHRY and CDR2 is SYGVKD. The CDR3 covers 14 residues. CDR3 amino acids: CAISAQGINNEQFF. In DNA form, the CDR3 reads TGTGCCATCAGCGCCCAGGGTATCAACAATGAGCAGTTCTTC.

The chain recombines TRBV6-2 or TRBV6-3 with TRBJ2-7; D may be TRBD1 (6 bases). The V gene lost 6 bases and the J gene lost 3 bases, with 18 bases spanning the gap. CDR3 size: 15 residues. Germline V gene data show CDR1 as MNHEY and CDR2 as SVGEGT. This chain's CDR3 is CASSPDRTAYYEQYF. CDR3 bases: TGTGCCAGCAGCCCCGACAGGACAGCATACTACGAGCAGTACTTC.

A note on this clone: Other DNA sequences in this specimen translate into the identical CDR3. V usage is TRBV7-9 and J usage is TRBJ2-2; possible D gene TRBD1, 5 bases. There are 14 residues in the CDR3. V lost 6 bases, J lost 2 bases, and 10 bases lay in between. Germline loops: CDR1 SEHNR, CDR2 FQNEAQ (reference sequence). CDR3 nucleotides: TGTGCCAGCAGTTCGGACACAAACACCGGGGAGCTGTTTTTT. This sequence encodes CASSSDTNTGELFF.

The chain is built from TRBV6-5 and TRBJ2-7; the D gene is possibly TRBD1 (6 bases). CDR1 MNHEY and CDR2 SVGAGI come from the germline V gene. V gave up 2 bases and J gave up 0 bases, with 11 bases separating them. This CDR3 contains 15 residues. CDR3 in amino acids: CASSYNRVSSYEQYF. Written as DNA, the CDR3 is TGTGCCAGCAGTTACAACAGGGTCTCCTCCTACGAGCAGTACTTC.

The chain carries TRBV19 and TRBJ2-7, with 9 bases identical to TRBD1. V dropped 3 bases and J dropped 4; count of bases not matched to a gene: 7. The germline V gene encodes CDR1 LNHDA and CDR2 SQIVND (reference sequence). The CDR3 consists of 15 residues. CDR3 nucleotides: TGTGCCAGTAGTATCCTCGGGACAGGGTTATACGAGCAGTACTTC. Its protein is CASSILGTGLYEQYF.

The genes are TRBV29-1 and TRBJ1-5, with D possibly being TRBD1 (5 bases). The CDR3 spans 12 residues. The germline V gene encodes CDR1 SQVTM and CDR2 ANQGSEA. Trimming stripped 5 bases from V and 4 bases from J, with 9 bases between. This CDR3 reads CSVKGENQPQHF. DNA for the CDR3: TGCAGCGTTAAAGGGGAGAATCAGCCCCAGCATTTT.

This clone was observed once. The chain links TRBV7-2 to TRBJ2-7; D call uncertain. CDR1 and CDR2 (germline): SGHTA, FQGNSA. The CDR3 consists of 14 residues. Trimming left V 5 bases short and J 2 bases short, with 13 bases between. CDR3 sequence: CASSPRIPPYEQYF. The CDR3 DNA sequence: TGTGCCAGCAGCCCGCGTATCCCCCCCTACGAGCAGTACTTC.